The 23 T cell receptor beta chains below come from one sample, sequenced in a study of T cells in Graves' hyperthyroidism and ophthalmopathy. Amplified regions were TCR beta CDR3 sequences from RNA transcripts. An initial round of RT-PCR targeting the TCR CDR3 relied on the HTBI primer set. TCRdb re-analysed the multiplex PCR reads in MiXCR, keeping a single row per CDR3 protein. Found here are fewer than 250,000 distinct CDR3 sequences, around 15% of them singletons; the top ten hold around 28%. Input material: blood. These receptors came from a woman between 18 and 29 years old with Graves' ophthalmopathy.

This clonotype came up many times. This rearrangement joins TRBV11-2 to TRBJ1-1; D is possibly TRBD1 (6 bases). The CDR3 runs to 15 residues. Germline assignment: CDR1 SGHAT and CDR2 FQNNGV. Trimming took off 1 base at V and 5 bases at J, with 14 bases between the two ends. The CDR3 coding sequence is TGTGCCAGCAGCTTAGGTATTGGCAGGGGAACTGAAGCTTTCTTT. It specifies CASSLGIGRGTEAFF.

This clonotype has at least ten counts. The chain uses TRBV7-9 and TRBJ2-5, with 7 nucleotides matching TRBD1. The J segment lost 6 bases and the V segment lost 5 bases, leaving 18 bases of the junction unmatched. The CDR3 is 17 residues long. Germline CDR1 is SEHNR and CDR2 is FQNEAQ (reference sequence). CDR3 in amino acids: CASSHPVDEGAGKTQYF. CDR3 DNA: TGTGCCAGCAGCCACCCCGTCGACGAGGGGGCCGGAAAGACCCAGTACTTC.

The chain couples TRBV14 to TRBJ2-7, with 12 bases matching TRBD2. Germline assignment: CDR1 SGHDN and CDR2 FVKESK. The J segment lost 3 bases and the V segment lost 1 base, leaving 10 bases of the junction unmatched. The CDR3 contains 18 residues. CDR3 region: CASSQGRTSGRRYYEQYF. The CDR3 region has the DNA TGTGCCAGCAGCCAAGGACGTACTAGCGGGAGGCGATACTACGAGCAGTACTTC.

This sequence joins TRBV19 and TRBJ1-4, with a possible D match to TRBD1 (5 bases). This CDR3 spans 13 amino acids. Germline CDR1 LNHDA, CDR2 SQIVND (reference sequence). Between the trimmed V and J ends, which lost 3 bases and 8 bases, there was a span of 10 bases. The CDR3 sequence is CASSIDSEEKLFF. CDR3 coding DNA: TGTGCCAGTAGTATCGACAGTGAAGAAAAACTGTTTTTT.

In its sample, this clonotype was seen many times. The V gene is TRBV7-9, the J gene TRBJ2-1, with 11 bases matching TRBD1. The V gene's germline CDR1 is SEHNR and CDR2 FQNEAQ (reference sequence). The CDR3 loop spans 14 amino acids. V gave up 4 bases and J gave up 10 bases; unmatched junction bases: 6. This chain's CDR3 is CASSSLRTGGEQFF. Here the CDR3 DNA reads TGTGCCAGCAGCTCTCTTCGGACAGGGGGCGAGCAGTTCTTC. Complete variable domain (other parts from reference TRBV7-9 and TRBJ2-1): DTGVSQNPRHKITKRGQNVTFRCDPISEHNRLYWYRQTLGQGPEFLTYFQNEAQLEKSRLLSDRFSAERPKGSFSTLEIQRTEQGDSAMYLCASSSLRTGGEQFFGPGTRLTVL.

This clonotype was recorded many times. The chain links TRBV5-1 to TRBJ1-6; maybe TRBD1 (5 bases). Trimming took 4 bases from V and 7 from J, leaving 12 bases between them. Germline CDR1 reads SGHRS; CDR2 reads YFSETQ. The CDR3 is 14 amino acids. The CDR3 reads CASSPSRGNSPLHF. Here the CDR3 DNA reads TGCGCCAGCAGCCCATCAAGGGGAAATTCACCCCTCCACTTT. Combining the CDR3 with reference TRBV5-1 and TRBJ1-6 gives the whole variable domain KAGVTQTPRYLIKTRGQQVTLSCSPISGHRSVSWYQQTPGQGLQFLFEYFSETQRNKGNFPGRFSGRQFSNSRSEMNVSTLELGDSALYLCASSPSRGNSPLHFGNGTRLTVT.

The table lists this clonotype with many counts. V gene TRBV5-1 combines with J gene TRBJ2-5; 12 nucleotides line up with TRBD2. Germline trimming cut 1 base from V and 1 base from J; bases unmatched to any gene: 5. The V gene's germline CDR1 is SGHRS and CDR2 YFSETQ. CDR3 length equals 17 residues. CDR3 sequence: CASSLSRTSGTQETQYF. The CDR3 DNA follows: TGCGCCAGCAGCTTGTCGAGGACTAGCGGGACCCAAGAGACCCAGTACTTC.

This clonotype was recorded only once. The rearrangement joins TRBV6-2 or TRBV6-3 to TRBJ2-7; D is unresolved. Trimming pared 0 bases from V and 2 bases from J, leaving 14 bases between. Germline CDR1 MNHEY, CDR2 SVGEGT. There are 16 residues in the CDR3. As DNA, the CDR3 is TGTGCCAGCAGTTACTCGATCCCGTCCGAGGCCTACGAGCAGTACTTC. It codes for CASSYSIPSEAYEQYF.

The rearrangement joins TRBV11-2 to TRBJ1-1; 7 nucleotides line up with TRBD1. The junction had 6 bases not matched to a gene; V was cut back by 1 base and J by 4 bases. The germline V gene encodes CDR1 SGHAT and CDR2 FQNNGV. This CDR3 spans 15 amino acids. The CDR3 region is CASSLARGQTTEAFF. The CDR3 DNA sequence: TGTGCCAGCAGCTTAGCACGGGGACAGACCACTGAAGCTTTCTTT.

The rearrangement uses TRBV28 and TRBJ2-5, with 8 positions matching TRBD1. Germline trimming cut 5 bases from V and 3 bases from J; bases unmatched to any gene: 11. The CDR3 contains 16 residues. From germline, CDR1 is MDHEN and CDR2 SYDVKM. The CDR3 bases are TGTGCCAGCAGTCGTCAGGGGGCGGGACTGGAAGAGACCCAGTACTTC. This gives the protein CASSRQGAGLEETQYF. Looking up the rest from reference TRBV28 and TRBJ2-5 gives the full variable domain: DVKVTQSSRYLVKRTGEKVFLECVQDMDHENMFWYRQDPGLGLRLIYFSYDVKMKEKGDIPEGYSVSREKKERFSLILESASTNQTSMYLCASSRQGAGLEETQYFGPGTRLLVL.

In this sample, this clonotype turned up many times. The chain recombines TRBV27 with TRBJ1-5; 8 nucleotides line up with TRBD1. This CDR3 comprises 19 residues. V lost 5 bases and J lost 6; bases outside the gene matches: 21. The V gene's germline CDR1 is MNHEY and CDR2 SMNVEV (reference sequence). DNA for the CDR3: TGTGCCAGCAGTCCACGACCCCCGGGACAGGTGCATGTTAGTCAGCCCCAGCATTTT. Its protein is CASSPRPPGQVHVSQPQHF.

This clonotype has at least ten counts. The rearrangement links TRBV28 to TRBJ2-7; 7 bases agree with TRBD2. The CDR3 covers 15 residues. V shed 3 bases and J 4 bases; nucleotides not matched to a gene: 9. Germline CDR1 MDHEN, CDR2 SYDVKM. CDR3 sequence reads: CASSFSGGREYEQYF. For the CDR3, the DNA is TGTGCCAGCAGTTTTAGTGGCGGGAGAGAGTACGAGCAGTACTTC.

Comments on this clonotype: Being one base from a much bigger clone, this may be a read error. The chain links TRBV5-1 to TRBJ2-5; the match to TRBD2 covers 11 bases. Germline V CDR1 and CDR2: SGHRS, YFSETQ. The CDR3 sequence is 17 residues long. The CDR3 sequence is CASSPHSSGGYQEAQYF. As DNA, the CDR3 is TGCGCCAGCAGCCCTCACTCTAGCGGGGGGTACCAAGAGGCCCAGTACTTC.

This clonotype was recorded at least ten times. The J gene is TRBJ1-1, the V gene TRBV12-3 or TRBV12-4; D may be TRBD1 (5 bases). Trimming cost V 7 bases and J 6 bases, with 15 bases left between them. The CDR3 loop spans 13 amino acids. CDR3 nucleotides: TGTGCCAGCACGGGAGGGGTGTGGGCTGAAGCTTTCTTT. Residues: CASTGGVWAEAFF.

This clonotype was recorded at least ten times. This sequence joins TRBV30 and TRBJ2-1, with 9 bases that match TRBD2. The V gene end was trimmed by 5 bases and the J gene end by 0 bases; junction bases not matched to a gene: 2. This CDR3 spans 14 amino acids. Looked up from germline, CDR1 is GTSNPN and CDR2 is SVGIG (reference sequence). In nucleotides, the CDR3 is TGTGCCTGGGGTAGCGGGAGCTCCTACAATGAGCAGTTCTTC. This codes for CAWGSGSSYNEQFF.

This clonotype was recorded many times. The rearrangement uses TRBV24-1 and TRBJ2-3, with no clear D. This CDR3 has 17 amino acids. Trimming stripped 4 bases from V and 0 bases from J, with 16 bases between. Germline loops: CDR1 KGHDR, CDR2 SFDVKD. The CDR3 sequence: CATSDDHRGWSTDTQYF. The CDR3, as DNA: TGTGCCACCAGTGACGACCACAGAGGATGGAGCACAGATACGCAGTATTTT.

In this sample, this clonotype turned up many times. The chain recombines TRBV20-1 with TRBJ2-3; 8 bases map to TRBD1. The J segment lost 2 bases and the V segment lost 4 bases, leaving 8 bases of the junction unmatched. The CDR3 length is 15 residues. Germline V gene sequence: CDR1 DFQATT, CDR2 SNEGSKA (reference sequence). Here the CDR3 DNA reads TGCAGTGCTATTTCTGGGACAGGCTACACAGATACGCAGTATTTT. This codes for CSAISGTGYTDTQYF.

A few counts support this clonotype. CDR3 nucleotide sequence: TGTGCCAGTAGTAATCTCGGCCTGAATGAGCAGTTCTTC. Its protein is CASSNLGLNEQFF. The chain employs TRBV19 and TRBJ2-1; D remains unclear. The length of the CDR3 is 13 residues. Germline-derived CDR1 and CDR2 are LNHDA and SQIVND (reference sequence). V lost 4 bases and J lost 7, with 11 bases in between.

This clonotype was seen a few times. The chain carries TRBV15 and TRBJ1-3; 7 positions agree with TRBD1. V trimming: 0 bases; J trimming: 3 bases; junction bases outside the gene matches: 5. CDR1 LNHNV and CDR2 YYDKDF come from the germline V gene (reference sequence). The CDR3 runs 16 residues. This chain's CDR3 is CATSRDAGTDGNTIYF. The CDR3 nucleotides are TGTGCCACCAGCAGAGATGCCGGGACAGATGGAAACACCATATATTTT. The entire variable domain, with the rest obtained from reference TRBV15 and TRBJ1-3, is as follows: DAMVIQNPRYQVTQFGKPVTLSCSQTLNHNVMYWYQQKSSQAPKLLFHYYDKDFNNEADTPDNFQSRRPNTSFCFLDIRSPGLGDTAMYLCATSRDAGTDGNTIYFGEGSWLTVV.

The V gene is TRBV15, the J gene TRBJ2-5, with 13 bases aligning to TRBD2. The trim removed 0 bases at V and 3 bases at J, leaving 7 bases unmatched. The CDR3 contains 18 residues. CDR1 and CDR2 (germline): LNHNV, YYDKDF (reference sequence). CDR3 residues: CATSREQRGLAGEETQYF. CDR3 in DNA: TGTGCCACCAGCAGAGAACAGCGCGGACTAGCGGGAGAAGAGACCCAGTACTTC.

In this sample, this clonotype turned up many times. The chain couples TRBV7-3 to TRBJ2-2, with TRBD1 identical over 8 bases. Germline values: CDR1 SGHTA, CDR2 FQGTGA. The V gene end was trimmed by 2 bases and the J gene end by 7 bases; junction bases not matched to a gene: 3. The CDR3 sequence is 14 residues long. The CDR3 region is CASSLQGANGELFF. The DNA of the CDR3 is TGTGCCAGCAGCTTACAGGGGGCTAACGGGGAGCTGTTTTTT. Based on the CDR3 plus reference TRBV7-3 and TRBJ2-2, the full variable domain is GAGVSQTPSNKVTEKGKYVELRCDPISGHTALYWYRQSLGQGPEFLIYFQGTGAADDSGLPNDRFFAVRPEGSVSTLKIQRTERGDSAVYLCASSLQGANGELFFGEGSRLTVL.

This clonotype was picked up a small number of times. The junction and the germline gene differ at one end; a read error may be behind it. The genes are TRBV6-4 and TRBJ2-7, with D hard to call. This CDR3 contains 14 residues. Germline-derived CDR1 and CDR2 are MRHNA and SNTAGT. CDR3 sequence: CASSHRALSYERYF. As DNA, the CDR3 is TGTGCCAGCAGCCACCGGGCCCTCTCCTACGAGCGGTACTTC.

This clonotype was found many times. Here the CDR3 reads CAWSVTSGGADTQYF. For the CDR3, the DNA is TGTGCCTGGAGTGTAACTAGCGGGGGGGCAGATACGCAGTATTTT. The chain uses TRBV30 and TRBJ2-3; 13 bases fit TRBD2. V trimming: 0 bases; J trimming: 4 bases; junction bases outside the gene matches: 1. This CDR3 spans 15 amino acids. Germline CDR1 reads GTSNPN; CDR2 reads SVGIG (reference sequence).